Following are 8 T cell receptor beta chains from one sample sequenced in a study of human CD8 memory T cell subsets. UMI-labeled 5' RACE was the method by which TCR beta libraries were made. TCRdb re-called the 5' RACE reads and shows each CDR3 protein once, DNA omitted. This sample's clone table lists about 9,200 distinct CDR3 sequences. Sequencing was carried out using CD8+ stem-like memory T cells (TSCM and TCM) sorted from PBMCs. Subset denoted: stem-like memory CD8 T cells (TSTEM), CCR7+ PD-1- TIGIT-. The receptors shown here come from a human donor in good health.

The gene calls are TRBV20-1 and TRBJ2-1; the D call from TCRdb, TRBD2, cannot be confirmed without DNA. The length of the CDR3 is 16 residues. Germline V gives CDR1 DFQATT, CDR2 SNEGSKA (reference sequence). The CDR3 reads CSARASGRGSYNEQFF.

This clonotype counts as medium-sized by frequency. The chain employs TRBV28 and TRBJ2-1; no DNA is available, so the TRBD1 call from TCRdb remains unchecked. Germline V CDR1 and CDR2: MDHEN, SYDVKM. This CDR3 contains 14 residues. The CDR3 protein is CASSLFRGNSEQFF.

This clonotype ranks as medium-sized in terms of frequency. The J gene is TRBJ2-7, the V gene TRBV19. The CDR3 is made up of 13 amino acids. The germline CDR1 and CDR2 sequences are LNHDA and SQIVND (reference sequence). The CDR3 loop is CASSFGTSYEQYF.

The chain links TRBV5-1 to TRBJ1-2; TCRdb selects TRBD1, and the lack of DNA leaves this call unchecked. The V gene's germline CDR1 is SGHRS and CDR2 YFSETQ. The CDR3 loop spans 14 amino acids. CDR3 in amino acids: CASSYETGVYGYTF.

The CDR3 reads CASSQWTGESEAFF. The V gene is TRBV7-6, the J gene TRBJ1-1; TCRdb's D call, TRBD1, is unchecked because there is no DNA. The length of the CDR3 is 14 residues. Germline V lookup: CDR1 SGHVS, CDR2 FNYEAQ.

The V call is TRBV19, the J call TRBJ2-4. This CDR3 has 15 amino acids. From germline, CDR1 is LNHDA and CDR2 SQIVND (reference sequence). CDR3 protein: CASTRYWSDKNIQYF.

The V call is TRBV7-9, the J call TRBJ1-1; no DNA is available, so the TRBD1 call from TCRdb remains unchecked. Per the germline V gene, CDR1 is SEHNR and CDR2 is FQNEAQ (reference sequence). This CDR3 comprises 15 residues. The CDR3 reads CASSLGQGEWTEAFF.

This clonotype registers medium-sized by frequency. The chain links TRBV4-3 to TRBJ2-5; as DNA is missing, the TRBD1 call by TCRdb cannot be tested. Germline CDR1 reads LGHNA; CDR2 reads YSLEER. CDR3 length: 15 amino acids. The CDR3 spells CASSQARDSQETQYF.